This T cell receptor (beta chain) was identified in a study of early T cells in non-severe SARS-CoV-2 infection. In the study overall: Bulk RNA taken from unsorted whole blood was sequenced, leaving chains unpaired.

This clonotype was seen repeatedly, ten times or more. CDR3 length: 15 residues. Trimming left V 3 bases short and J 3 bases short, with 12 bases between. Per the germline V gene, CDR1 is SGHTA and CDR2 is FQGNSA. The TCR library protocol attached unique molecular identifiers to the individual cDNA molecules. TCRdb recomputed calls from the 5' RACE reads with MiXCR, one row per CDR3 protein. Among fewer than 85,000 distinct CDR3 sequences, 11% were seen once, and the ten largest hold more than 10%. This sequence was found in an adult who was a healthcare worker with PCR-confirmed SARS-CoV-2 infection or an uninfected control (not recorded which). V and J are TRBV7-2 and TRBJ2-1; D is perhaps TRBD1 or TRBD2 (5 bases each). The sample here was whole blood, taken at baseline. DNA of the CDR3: TGTGCCAGCAGCTTTGGCCGGGACGGCTACAATGAGCAGTTCTTC. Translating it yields CASSFGRDGYNEQFF. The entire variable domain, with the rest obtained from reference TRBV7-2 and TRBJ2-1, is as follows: GAGVSQSPSNKVTEKGKDVELRCDPISGHTALYWYRQSLGQGLEFLIYFQGNSAPDKSGLPSDRFSAERTGGSVSTLTIQRTQQEDSAVYLCASSFGRDGYNEQFFGPGTRLTVL.